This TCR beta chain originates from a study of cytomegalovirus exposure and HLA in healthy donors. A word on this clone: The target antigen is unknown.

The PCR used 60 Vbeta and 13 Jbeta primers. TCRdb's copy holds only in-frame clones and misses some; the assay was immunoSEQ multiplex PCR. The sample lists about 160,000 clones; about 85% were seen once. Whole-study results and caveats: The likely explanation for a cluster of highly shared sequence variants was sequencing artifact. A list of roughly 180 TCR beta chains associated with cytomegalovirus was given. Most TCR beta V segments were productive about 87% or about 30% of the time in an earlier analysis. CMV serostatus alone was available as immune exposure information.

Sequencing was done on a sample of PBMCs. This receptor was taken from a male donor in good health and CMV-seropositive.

The CDR3 is CASSFGTSDEQYF. The CDR3 nucleotides are TGTGCCAGCAGCTTCGGGACTAGCGACGAGCAGTACTTC. This chain links TRBV7-6 with TRBJ2-7; 10 bases align to TRBD2. CDR3 size: 13 residues. The germline V gene encodes CDR1 SGHVS and CDR2 FNYEAQ. The V segment lost 3 bases and the J segment 5 bases; nucleotides outside the gene matches: 1.